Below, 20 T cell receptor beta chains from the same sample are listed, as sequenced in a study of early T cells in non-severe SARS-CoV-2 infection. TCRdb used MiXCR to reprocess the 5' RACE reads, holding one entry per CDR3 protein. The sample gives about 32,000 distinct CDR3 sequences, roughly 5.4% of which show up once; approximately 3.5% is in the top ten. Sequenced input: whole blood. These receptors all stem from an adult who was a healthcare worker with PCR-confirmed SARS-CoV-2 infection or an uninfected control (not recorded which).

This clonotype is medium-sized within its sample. The CDR3 region is CASSQRGSLGSPLHF. The CDR3 DNA reads TGTGCCAGCAGCCAGCGCGGGTCTTTAGGTTCACCCCTCCACTTT. The gene calls are TRBV7-9 and TRBJ1-6; D gene ambiguous. The CDR3 has 15 residues. Trimming cost V 5 bases and J 9 bases, with 17 bases left between them. CDR1 is SEHNR and CDR2 is FQNEAQ in the germline V gene (reference sequence).

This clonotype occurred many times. The CDR3 region is CASSVGVASGGEQYF. The CDR3 DNA sequence: TGTGCCAGCAGCGTAGGGGTGGCTAGTGGCGGGGAGCAGTACTTC. J is TRBJ2-7 and V is TRBV9; tentative D call: TRBD2 (5 bases). Trimming stripped 0 bases from V and 7 bases from J, with 17 bases between. The CDR3 loop spans 15 amino acids. Germline-derived CDR1 and CDR2 are SGDLS and YYNGEE.

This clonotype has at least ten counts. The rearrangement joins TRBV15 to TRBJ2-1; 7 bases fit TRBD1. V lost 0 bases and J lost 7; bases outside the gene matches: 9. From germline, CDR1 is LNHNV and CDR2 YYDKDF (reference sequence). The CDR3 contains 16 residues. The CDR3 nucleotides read TGTGCCACCAGCAGAGATTTGGGCGACAGGGCAAATGAGCAGTTCTTC. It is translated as CATSRDLGDRANEQFF.

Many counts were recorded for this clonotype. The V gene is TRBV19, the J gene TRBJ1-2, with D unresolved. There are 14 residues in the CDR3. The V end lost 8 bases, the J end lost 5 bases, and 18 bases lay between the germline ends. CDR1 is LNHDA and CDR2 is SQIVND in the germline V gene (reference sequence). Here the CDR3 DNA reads TGTGCCAGTCGTCCGGATTCCAGTATTTATGGCTACACCTTC. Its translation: CASRPDSSIYGYTF.

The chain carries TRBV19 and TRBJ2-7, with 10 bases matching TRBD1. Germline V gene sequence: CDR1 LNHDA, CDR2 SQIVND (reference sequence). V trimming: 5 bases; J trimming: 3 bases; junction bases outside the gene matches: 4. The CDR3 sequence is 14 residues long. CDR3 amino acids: CASSSTGGIYEQYF. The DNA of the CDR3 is TGTGCCAGTAGTTCGACAGGGGGCATCTACGAGCAGTACTTC.

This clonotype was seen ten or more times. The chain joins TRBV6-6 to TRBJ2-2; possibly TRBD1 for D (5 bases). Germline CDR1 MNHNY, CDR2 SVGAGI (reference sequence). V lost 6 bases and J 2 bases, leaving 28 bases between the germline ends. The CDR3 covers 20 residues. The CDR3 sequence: CASRPSGLTPDTYNTGELFF. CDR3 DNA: TGTGCCAGCAGGCCCTCCGGATTGACACCGGACACTTATAACACCGGGGAGCTGTTTTTT.

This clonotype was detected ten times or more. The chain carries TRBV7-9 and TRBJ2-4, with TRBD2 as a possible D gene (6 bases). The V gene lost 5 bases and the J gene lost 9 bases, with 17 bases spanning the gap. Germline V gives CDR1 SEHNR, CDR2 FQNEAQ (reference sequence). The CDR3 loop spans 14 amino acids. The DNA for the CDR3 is TGTGCCAGCAGCGGAAGCCTAGCGTGGAGCATTCAGTACTTC. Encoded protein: CASSGSLAWSIQYF.

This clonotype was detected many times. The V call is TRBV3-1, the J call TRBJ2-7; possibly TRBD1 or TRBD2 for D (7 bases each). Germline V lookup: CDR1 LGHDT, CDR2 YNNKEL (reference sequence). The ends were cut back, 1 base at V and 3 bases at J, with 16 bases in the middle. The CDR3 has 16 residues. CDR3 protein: CASSQGGGGSVYEQYF. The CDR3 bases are TGTGCCAGCAGCCAAGGAGGGGGCGGGAGTGTCTACGAGCAGTACTTC.

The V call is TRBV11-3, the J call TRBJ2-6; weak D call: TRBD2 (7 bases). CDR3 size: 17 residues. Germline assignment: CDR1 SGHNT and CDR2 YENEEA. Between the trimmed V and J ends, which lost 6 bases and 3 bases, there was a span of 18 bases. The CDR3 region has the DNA TGTGCCAGCAGTCGCTCTGGCGGGGGCGGTGGGGCCAACGTCCTGACTTTC. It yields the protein CASSRSGGGGGANVLTF.

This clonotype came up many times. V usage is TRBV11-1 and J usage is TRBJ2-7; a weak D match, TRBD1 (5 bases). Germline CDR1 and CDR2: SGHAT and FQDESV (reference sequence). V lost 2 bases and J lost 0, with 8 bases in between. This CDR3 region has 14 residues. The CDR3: CASSLSGSSYEQYF. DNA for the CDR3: TGTGCCAGCAGCTTATCAGGGTCCTCCTACGAGCAGTACTTC.

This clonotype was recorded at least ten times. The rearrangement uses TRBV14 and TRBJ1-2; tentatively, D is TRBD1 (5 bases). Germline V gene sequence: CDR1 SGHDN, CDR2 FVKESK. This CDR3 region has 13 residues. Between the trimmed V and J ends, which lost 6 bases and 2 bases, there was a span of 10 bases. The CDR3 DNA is TGTGCCAGCAGTCCCGGGACGAACTATGGCTACACCTTC. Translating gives CASSPGTNYGYTF.

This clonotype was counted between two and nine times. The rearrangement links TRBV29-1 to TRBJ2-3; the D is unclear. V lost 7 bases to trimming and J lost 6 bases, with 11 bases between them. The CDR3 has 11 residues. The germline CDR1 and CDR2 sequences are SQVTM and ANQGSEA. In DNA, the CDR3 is TGCAGCGCTCTGCCTCGGGATACGCAGTATTTT. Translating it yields CSALPRDTQYF.

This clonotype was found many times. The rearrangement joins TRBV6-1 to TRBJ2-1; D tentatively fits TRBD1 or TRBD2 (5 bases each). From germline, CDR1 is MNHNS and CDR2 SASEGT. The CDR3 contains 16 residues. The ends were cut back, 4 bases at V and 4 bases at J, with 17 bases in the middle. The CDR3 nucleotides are TGTGCCAGCAGTGGGGACCCATATAAAACTTACAATGAGCAGTTCTTC. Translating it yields CASSGDPYKTYNEQFF.

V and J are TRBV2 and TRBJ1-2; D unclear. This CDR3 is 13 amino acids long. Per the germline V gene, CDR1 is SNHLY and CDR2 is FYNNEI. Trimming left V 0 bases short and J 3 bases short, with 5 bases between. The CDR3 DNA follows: TGTGCCAGCAGTGAAGCGCAAGACTATGGCTACACCTTC. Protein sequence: CASSEAQDYGYTF.

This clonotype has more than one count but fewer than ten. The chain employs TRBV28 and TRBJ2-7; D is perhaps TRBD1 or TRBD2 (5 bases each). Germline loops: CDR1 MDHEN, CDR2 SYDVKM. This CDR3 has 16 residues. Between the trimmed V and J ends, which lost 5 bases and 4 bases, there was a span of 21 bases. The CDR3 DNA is TGTGCCAGCAGTCCCCTCACCGGGACGGCCTTTTACGAGCAGTACTTC. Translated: CASSPLTGTAFYEQYF.

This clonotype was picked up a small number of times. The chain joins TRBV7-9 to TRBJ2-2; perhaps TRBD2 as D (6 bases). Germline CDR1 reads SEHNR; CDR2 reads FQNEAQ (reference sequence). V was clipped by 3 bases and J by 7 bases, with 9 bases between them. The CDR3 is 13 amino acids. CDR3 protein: CASSFSGVGELFF. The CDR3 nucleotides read TGTGCCAGCAGCTTTTCGGGGGTCGGGGAGCTGTTTTTT.

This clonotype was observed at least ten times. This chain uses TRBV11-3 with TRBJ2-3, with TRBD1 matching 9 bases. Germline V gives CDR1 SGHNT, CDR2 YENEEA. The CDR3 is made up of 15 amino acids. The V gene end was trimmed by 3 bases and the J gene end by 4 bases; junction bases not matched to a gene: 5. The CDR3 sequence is CASSLEDRGPDTQYF. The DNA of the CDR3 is TGTGCCAGCAGCTTGGAGGACAGGGGTCCAGATACGCAGTATTTT.

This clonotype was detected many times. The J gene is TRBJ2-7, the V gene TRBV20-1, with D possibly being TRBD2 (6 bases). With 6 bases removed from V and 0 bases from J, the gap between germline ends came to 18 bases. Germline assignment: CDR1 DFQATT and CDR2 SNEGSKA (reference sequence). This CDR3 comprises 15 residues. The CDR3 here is CSATNRDSFSYEQYF. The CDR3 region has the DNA TGCAGTGCCACAAACCGGGACTCCTTCTCCTACGAGCAGTACTTC.

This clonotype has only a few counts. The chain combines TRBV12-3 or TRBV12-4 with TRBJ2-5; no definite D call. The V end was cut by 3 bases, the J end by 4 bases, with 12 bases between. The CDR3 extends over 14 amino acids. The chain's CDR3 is CASSLAAFLETQYF. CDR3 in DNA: TGTGCCAGCAGTTTGGCTGCCTTTTTAGAGACCCAGTACTTC.

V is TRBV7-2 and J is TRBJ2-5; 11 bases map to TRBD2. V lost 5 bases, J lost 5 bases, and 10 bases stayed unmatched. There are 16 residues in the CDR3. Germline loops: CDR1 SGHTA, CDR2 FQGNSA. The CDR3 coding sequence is TGTGCCAGCAGCCCAGGACTAGCGGGCCTAGGCGAGACCCAGTACTTC. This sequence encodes CASSPGLAGLGETQYF.